Below, one T cell receptor beta chain is given with its context. The antigen is undetermined. This record comes from a study of T cell responses to AZD1222 COVID-19 vaccine. Points from the study as a whole: Donors were chiefly white British, with a greater number of females, and clonal diversity was perhaps underestimated. The repertoires were collected only after the peak T cell response.

This CDR3 is built from 14 residues. J gave up 5 bases and V 6 bases, and 8 bases lay outside the gene matches. Per germline, CDR1 MDHEN and CDR2 SYDVKM. This table comes from immunoSEQ multiplex PCR, and its TCRdb copy is limited to in-frame clones, with some not included. Among fewer than 300,000 clones listed, 80% to 95% were seen once. The chain combines TRBV28 with TRBJ1-1, with TRBD1 matching over 8 bases. The material sequenced was peripheral blood, taken on day 0 of AZD1222 vaccination. This TCR derives from an adult in good health. This CDR3 reads CASSQGQGKTEAFF. In DNA, the CDR3 is TGTGCCAGCAGCCAAGGACAGGGTAAAACTGAAGCTTTCTTT. Full variable domain (outside the CDR3, taken from reference TRBV28 and TRBJ1-1): DVKVTQSSRYLVKRTGEKVFLECVQDMDHENMFWYRQDPGLGLRLIYFSYDVKMKEKGDIPEGYSVSREKKERFSLILESASTNQTSMYLCASSQGQGKTEAFFGQGTRLTVV.